The TCR beta chain under discussion was sequenced for a study of T cell responses to AZD1222 COVID-19 vaccine. Of note for this clone: Its antigen is as yet unknown.

V shed 1 base and J shed 1 base, with 7 bases lying between them. The CDR3 is made up of 15 amino acids. Per the germline V gene, CDR1 is LGHNA and CDR2 is YNFKEQ. Whole-study results and caveats: Repertoires in all cases were sampled only once the peak T cell response had passed. Baseline seropositivity characterized only six AZD1222 recipients.

Method: immunoSEQ multiplex PCR; TCRdb's copy keeps in-frame clones and lacks some. The sample holds about 100,000 clones, more than 75% seen once. This rearrangement joins TRBV4-2 to TRBJ2-2, with D unresolved. Sequenced material: peripheral blood, taken 28 days after the second AZD1222 dose. The TCR originated in an adult who received the AZD1222 COVID-19 vaccine. The CDR3 DNA reads as TGTGCCAGCAGCCAAGTAGTGGAGAACACCGGGGAGCTGTTTTTT. Protein sequence: CASSQVVENTGELFF.